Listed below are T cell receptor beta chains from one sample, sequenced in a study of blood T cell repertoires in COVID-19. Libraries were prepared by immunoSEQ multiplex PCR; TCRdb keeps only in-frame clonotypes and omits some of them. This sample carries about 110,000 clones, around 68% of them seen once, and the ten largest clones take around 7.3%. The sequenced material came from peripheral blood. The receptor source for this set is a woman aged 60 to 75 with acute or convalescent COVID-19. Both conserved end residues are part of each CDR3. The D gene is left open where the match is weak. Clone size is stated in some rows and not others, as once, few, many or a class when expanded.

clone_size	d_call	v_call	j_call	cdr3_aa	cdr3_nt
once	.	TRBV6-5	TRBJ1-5	CASSYPGQPQHF	TGTGCCAGCAGTTACCCGGGTCAGCCCCAGCATTTT
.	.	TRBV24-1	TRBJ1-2	CATSDSRINYGYTF	TGTGCCACCAGTGATTCCAGGATAAACTATGGCTACACCTTC
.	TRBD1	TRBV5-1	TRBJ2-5	CASSLSGSGGTQYF	TGCGCCAGCAGCTTGAGCGGCTCAGGGGGAACCCAGTACTTC
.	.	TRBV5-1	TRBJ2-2	CASSLAETGELFF	TGCGCCAGCAGCTTGGCGGAGACCGGGGAGCTGTTTTTT
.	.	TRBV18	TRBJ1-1	CASQTGMNTEAFF	TGTGCCAGTCAAACAGGCATGAACACTGAAGCTTTCTTT
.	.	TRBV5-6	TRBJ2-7	CASSSRRALVHEQYF	TGTGCCAGCAGCTCCCGCAGGGCTCTGGTACACGAGCAGTACTTC
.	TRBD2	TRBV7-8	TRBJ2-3	CASQRYGLAGATDTQYF	TGTGCCAGCCAGAGATACGGACTAGCGGGGGCCACAGATACGCAGTATTTT
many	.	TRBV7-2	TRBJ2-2	CASSLDITGELFF	TGTGCCAGCAGCTTAGATATTACCGGGGAGCTGTTTTTT
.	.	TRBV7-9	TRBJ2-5	CASSLRAVQETQYF	TGTGCCAGCAGCTTGAGGGCGGTCCAAGAGACCCAGTACTTC
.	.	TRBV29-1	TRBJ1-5	CSVGGEVGQPQHF	TGCAGCGTTGGCGGGGAGGTCGGTCAGCCCCAGCATTTT
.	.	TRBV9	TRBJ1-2	CASSAHSGNYGYTF	TGTGCCAGCAGCGCCCACTCGGGAAACTATGGCTACACCTTC
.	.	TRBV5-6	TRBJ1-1	CASSLADTEAFF	TGTGCCAGCAGCTTGGCCGACACTGAAGCTTTCTTT
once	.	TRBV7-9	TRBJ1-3	CASSPYRAGNTIYF	TGTGCCAGCAGCCCCTACAGGGCTGGAAACACCATATATTTT
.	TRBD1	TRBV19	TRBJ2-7	CASTGQGSAEQYF	TGTGCCAGTACCGGACAGGGTTCGGCCGAGCAGTACTTC